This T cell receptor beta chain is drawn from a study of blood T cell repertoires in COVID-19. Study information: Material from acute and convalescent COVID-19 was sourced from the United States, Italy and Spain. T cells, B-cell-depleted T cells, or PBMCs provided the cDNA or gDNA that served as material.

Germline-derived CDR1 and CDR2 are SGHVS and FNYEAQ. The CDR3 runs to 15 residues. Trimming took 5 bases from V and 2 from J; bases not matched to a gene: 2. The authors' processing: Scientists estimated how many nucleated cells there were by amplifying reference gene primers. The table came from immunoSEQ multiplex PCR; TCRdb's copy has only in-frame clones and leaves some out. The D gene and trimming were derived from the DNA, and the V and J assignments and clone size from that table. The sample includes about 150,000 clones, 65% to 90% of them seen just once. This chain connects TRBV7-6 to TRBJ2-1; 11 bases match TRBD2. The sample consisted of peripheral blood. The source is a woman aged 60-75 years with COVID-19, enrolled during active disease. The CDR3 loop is CASSPLAGAYNEQFF. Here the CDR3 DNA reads TGTGCCAGCAGCCCACTAGCGGGAGCCTACAATGAGCAGTTCTTC.